This record covers a single T cell receptor beta chain. Its antigen is as yet unknown. V lost 0 bases to trimming and J lost 3 bases, with 9 bases between them. Germline values: CDR1 KGHSH, CDR2 LQKENI. The CDR3 sequence is 15 residues long. The data were obtained in a study of T cell responses to AZD1222 COVID-19 vaccine. Study at large: Whether given at about 4 or about 12 weeks, second doses were pooled. Study-level findings and limits: Reports say nearly half of spike-specific TCRs go after unmutated variant regions. Elevations in Spike-specific TCR breadth and depth followed administration of two AZD1222 doses. CD4 TCRs linked to vaccination spanned spike, dominating at 160-218 and 743-854.

Using immunoSEQ multiplex PCR, the repertoire was profiled, and TCRdb retains in-frame clones only, with some absent. The sample has approximately 79,000 clones; about 86% are singletons. This TCR was recovered from an adult in good health. The sample here was peripheral blood, taken on day 0 of AZD1222 vaccination. V gene TRBV18 combines with J gene TRBJ1-5; no clear D. The chain's CDR3 is CASSPPEQPNQPQHF. CDR3 bases: TGTGCCAGCTCACCACCGGAGCAGCCCAATCAGCCCCAGCATTTT.